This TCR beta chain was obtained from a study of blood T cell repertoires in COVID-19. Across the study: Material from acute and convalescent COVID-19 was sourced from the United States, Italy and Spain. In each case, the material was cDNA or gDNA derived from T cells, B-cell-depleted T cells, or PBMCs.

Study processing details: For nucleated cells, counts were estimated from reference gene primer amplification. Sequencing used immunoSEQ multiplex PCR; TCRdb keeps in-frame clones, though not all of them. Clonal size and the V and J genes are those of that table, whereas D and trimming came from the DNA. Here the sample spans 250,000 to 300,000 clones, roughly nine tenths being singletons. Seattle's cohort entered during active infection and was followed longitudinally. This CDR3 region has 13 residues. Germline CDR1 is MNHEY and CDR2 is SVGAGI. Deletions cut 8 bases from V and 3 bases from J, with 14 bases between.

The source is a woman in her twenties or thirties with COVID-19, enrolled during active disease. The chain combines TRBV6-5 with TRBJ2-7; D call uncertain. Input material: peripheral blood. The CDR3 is CASLLQTDYEQYF. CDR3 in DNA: TGTGCCAGCCTCCTCCAGACTGACTACGAGCAGTACTTC.